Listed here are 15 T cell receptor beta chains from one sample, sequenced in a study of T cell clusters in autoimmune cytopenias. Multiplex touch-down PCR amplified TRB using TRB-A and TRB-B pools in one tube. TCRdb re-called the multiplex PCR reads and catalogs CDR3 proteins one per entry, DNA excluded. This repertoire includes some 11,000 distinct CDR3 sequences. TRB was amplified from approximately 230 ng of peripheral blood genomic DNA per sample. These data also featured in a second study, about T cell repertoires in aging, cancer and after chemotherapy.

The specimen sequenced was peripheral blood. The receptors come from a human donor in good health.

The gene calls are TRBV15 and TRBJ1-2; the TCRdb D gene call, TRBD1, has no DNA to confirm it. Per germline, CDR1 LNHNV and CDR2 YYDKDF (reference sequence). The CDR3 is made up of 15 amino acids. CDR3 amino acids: CATSRERGATGGYTF.

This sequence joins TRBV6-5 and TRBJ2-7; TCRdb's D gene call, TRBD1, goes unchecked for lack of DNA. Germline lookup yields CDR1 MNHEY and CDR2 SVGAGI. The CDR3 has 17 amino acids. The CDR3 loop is CASSYKYGAGFSYEQYF.

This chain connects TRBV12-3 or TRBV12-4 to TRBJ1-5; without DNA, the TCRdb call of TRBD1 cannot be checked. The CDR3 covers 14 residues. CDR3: CASSTDRFNQPQHF.

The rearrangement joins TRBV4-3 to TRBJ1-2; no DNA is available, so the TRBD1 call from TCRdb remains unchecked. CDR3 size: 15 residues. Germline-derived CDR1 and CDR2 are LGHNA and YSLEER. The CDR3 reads CASSQQDRETYGYTF.

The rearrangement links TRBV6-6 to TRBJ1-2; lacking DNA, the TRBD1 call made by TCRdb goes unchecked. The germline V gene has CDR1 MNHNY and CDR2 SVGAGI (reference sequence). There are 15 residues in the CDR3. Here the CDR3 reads CASSYSKGGGYGYTF.

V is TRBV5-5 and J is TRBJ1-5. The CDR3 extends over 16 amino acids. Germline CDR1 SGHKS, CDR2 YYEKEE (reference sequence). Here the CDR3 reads CASSQGHGRSYQPQHF.

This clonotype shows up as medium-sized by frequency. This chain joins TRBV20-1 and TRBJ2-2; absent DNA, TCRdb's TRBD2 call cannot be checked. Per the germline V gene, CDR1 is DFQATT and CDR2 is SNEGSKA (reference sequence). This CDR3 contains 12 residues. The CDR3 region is CSAPTLGRELFF.

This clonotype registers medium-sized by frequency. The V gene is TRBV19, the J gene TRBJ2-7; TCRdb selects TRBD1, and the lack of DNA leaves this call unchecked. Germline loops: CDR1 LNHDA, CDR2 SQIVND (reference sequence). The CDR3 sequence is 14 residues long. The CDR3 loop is CASKTNRDTYEQYF.

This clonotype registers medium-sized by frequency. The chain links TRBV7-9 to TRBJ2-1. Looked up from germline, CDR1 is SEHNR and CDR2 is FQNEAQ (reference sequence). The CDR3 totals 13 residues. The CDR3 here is CASSSPIDGEQFF.

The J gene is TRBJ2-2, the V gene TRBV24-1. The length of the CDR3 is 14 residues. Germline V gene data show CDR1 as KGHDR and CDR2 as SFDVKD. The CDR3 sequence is CATSDNGHTGELFF.

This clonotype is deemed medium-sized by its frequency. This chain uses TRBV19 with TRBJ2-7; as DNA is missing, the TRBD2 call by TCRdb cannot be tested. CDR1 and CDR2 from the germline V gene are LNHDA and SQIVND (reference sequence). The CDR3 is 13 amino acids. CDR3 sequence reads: CASSIATSYEQYF. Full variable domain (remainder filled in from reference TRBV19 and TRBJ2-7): DGGITQSPKYLFRKEGQNVTLSCEQNLNHDAMYWYRQDPGQGLRLIYYSQIVNDFQKGDIAEGYSVSREKKESFPLTVTSAQKNPTAFYLCASSIATSYEQYFGPGTRLTVT.

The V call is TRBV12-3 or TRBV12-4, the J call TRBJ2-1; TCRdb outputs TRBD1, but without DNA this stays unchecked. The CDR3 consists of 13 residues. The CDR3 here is CASTLIQGNEQFF.

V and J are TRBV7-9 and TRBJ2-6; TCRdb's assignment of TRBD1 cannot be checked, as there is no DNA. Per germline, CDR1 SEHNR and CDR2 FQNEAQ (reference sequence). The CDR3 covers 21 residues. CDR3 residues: CASSPRVRQGIRLSGANVLTF.

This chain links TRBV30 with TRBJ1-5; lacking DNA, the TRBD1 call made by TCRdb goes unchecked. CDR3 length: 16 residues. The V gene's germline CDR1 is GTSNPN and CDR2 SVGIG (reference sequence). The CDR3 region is CAWSDGQVNSHQPQHF.

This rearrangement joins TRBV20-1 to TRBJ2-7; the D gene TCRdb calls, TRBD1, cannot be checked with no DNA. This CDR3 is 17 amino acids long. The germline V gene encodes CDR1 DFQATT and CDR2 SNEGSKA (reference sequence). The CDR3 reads CSAGTGGISGSSYEQYF.